This passage covers 17 T cell receptor beta chains from one sample sequenced in a study of T cells in Graves' hyperthyroidism and ophthalmopathy (dated by TCRdb to the late 2010s). Library preparation employed multiplex PCR. TCRdb records Illumina HiSeq 2000 as the sequencer. TCR beta CDR3 regions were amplified from RNA transcripts. The first round of RT-PCR for the TCR CDR3 was performed with the HTBI primer set and the Qiagen OneStep RT-PCR kit. Using fastp at Q25 and MiXCR, TCRdb reprocessed the public reads and kept productive beta chains. When rows share a CDR3 protein, they turn into one entry using the most common DNA and genes. A total of 300,000 or so distinct CDR3 sequences appear in this sample, approximately 18% of them only once. The ten largest clones take up about 49% of the sample. Sequenced sample: blood. These receptors all stem from a woman aged 45-65 years with Graves' hyperthyroidism.

The chain is built from TRBV13 and TRBJ1-5; the D is unclear. V lost 1 base, J lost 5 bases, and 9 bases lay in between. From germline, CDR1 is PRHDT and CDR2 FYEKMQ (reference sequence). The length of the CDR3 is 14 residues. The CDR3 nucleotides read TGTGCCAGCAGCTTAGTGTCAGCAGATCAGCCCCAGCATTTT. Its translation: CASSLVSADQPQHF.

At least ten counts were recorded for this clonotype. This chain links TRBV30 with TRBJ1-4; a weak D match, TRBD1 (5 bases). CDR1 is GTSNPN, CDR2 SVGIG, per germline (reference sequence). The CDR3 length is 14 residues. The V end lost 2 bases, the J end lost 8 bases, and 15 bases lay between the germline ends. CDR3 sequence: CAWSTTAVGEKLFF. For the CDR3, the DNA is TGTGCCTGGAGTACGACAGCCGTGGGCGAAAAACTGTTTTTT.

This clonotype was observed a few times. This CDR3 is CATSEGRGAVSYEQYF. The CDR3 DNA is TGTGCCACCAGTGAGGGACGGGGGGCCGTCTCCTACGAGCAGTACTTC. The V and J genes are TRBV24-1 and TRBJ2-7, with D perhaps TRBD2 (7 bases). The V gene's germline CDR1 is KGHDR and CDR2 SFDVKD. Trimming removed 4 bases at V and 0 bases at J, with 15 bases between. The CDR3 runs 16 residues.

This clonotype was picked up many times. The chain employs TRBV11-2 and TRBJ2-1, with 12 bases identical to TRBD2. Trimming took 4 bases from V and 6 from J; bases not matched to a gene: 7. CDR3 length: 16 residues. Germline CDR1 SGHAT, CDR2 FQNNGV. The CDR3 loop is CASSSTSGGPANEQFF. The DNA of the CDR3 is TGTGCCAGCAGCTCTACTAGCGGGGGGCCCGCCAATGAGCAGTTCTTC.

This clonotype has a count of ten or more. This chain connects TRBV20-1 to TRBJ1-2; 10 bases match TRBD1. Trimming cost V 6 bases and J 4 bases; bases outside gene matches: 11. Germline V gene data show CDR1 as DFQATT and CDR2 as SNEGSKA (reference sequence). This CDR3 spans 15 amino acids. The CDR3 protein is CSAPTPGQGIYGYTF. DNA for the CDR3: TGCAGTGCGCCGACTCCGGGACAGGGGATCTATGGCTACACCTTC.

This clonotype came up many times. The chain links TRBV2 to TRBJ2-2; D call uncertain. Per the germline V gene, CDR1 is SNHLY and CDR2 is FYNNEI. The CDR3 has 14 amino acids. V lost 6 bases, J lost 1 base, and 9 bases lay in between. The CDR3 sequence: CASRQTENTGELFF. In nucleotides, the CDR3 is TGTGCCAGCAGACAGACTGAGAACACCGGGGAGCTGTTTTTT.

This clonotype was recorded many times. The chain carries TRBV20-1 and TRBJ2-3, with 11 bases that match TRBD2. CDR3 size: 16 residues. With V trimmed by 0 bases and J by 6 bases, 8 bases remained unmatched. Germline loops: CDR1 DFQATT, CDR2 SNEGSKA (reference sequence). This CDR3 reads CSARDLASGGLDTQYF. The CDR3 region has the DNA TGCAGTGCTAGAGATCTGGCTAGCGGGGGGCTCGATACGCAGTATTTT.

The chain recombines TRBV7-8 with TRBJ1-4, with D maybe TRBD1 (5 bases). Germline loops: CDR1 SGHVS, CDR2 FQNEAQ. The CDR3 length is 17 residues. V lost 1 base, J lost 0 bases, and 12 bases lay in between. In DNA form, the CDR3 reads TGTGCCAGCAGCTTAGTTTATGGGACCGCAACTAATGAAAAACTGTTTTTT. Its translation: CASSLVYGTATNEKLFF.

This clonotype was recorded many times. This rearrangement joins TRBV7-9 to TRBJ2-5; maybe TRBD1 (5 bases). The CDR3 length is 13 residues. The ends were cut back, 2 bases at V and 4 bases at J, with 8 bases in the middle. Germline-derived CDR1 and CDR2 are SEHNR and FQNEAQ (reference sequence). The CDR3 loop is CASSLNQGETQYF. CDR3 coding DNA: TGTGCCAGCAGCTTAAATCAGGGAGAGACCCAGTACTTC.

The genes are TRBV27 and TRBJ2-7; TRBD1 agrees at 8 bases. The germline V gene has CDR1 MNHEY and CDR2 SMNVEV (reference sequence). Trimming removed 4 bases from V and 2 bases from J; junction bases left unmatched: 4. The CDR3 has 14 amino acids. The DNA for the CDR3 is TGTGCCAGCAGTTACAGGGGGTTCGCCTACGAGCAGTACTTC. Translation: CASSYRGFAYEQYF.

This clonotype was observed at least ten times. The V gene is TRBV12-5, the J gene TRBJ1-3, with no clear D. Germline lookup yields CDR1 LGHNT and CDR2 FRNRAP. Trimming removed 0 bases from V and 0 bases from J, with 6 bases in between. The CDR3 runs to 15 residues. The CDR3 here is CASGLVRHSGNTIYF. CDR3 in DNA: TGTGCTAGTGGTTTGGTACGGCACTCTGGAAACACCATATATTTT.

In this sample, this clonotype turned up many times. V usage is TRBV27 and J usage is TRBJ1-2; D is unclear. In germline, CDR1 is MNHEY, CDR2 SMNVEV (reference sequence). Trimming removed 5 bases from V and 13 bases from J, with 20 bases in between. CDR3 length equals 13 residues. The chain's CDR3 is CASSPSTLTAPTF. DNA for the CDR3: TGTGCCAGCAGTCCCTCAACTTTGACGGCCCCCACCTTC.

This clonotype has only a few counts. This rearrangement joins TRBV10-3 to TRBJ2-2, with D tentatively TRBD2 (5 bases). The CDR3 runs to 14 residues. V lost 10 bases and J lost 3, with 15 bases in between. CDR1 is ENHRY, CDR2 SYGVKD, per germline. The CDR3 sequence is CAKRDSPDTGELFF. CDR3 DNA: TGTGCCAAGAGGGATAGCCCAGACACCGGGGAGCTGTTTTTT.

CDR3: CASSVYRESIYGYTF. Written as DNA, the CDR3 is TGTGCCAGTAGTGTCTACAGAGAATCCATCTATGGCTACACCTTC. The rearrangement uses TRBV19 and TRBJ1-2; D gene ambiguous. Germline V gene sequence: CDR1 LNHDA, CDR2 SQIVND (reference sequence). The CDR3 is 15 residues long. The V and J ends lost 5 bases and 4 bases respectively, with 17 bases between them.

Ten or more counts support this clonotype. V gene TRBV9 combines with J gene TRBJ2-1; no clear D. Germline lookup yields CDR1 SGDLS and CDR2 YYNGEE. The CDR3 is made up of 14 amino acids. The germline V and J ends were trimmed by 3 bases and 6 bases, with 13 bases remaining between them. As DNA, the CDR3 is TGTGCCAGCAGCGCAGGAGTAATGGGCAATGAGCAGTTCTTC. Amino acids: CASSAGVMGNEQFF.

The chain recombines TRBV3-1 with TRBJ2-1; 11 bases agree with TRBD1. The trim removed 1 base at V and 8 bases at J, leaving 10 bases unmatched. Per the germline V gene, CDR1 is LGHDT and CDR2 is YNNKEL (reference sequence). CDR3 length: 17 amino acids. The CDR3 loop reads CASSQAVGQGARYEQFF. The CDR3 DNA is TGTGCCAGCAGCCAAGCGGTAGGACAGGGGGCTCGGTATGAGCAGTTCTTC.

Many counts were recorded for this clonotype. The rearrangement uses TRBV12-3 or TRBV12-4 and TRBJ2-2, with TRBD2 identical over 8 bases. Trimming removed 5 bases from V and 8 bases from J; junction bases left unmatched: 7. The CDR3 runs to 14 residues. CDR3 in DNA: TGTGCCAGCAGTCCCAGTCCTAGCGGGGGGGAGCTGTTTTTT. Translation gives CASSPSPSGGELFF.